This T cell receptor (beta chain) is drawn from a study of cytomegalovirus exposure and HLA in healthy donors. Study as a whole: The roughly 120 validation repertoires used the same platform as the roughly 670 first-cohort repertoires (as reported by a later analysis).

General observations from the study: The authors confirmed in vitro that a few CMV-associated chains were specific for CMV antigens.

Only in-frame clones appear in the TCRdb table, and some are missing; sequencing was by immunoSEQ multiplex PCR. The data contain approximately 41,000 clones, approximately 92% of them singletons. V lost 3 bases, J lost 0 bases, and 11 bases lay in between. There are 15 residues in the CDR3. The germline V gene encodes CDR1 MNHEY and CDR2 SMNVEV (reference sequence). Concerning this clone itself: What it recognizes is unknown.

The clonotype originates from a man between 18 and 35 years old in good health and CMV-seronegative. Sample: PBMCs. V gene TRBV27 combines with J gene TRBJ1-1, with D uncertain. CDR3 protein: CASSFPTVMNTEAFF. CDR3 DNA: TGTGCCAGCAGTTTCCCAACAGTAATGAACACTGAAGCTTTCTTT.